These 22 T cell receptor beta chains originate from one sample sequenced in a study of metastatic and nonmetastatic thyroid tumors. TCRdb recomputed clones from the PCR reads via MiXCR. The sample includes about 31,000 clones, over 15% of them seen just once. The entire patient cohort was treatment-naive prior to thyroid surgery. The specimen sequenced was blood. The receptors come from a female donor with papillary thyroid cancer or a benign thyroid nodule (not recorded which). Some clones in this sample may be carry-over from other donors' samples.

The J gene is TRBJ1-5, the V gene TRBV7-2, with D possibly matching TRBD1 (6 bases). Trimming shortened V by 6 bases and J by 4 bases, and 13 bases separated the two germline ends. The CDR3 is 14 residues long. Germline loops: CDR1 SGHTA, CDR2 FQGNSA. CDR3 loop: CASSPGAPNQPQHF. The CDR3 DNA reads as TGTGCCAGCAGTCCAGGGGCCCCAAATCAGCCCCAGCATTTT.

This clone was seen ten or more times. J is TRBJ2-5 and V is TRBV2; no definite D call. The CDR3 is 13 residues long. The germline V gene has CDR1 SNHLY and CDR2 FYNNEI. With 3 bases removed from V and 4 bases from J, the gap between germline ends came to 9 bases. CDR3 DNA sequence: TGTGCCAGCAGTGACGGCGCAGGAGAGACCCAGTACTTC. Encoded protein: CASSDGAGETQYF.

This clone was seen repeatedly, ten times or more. CDR3 coding DNA: TGTGCCTGGAGTGTACTTGGCAGGAGAAACTATGGCTACACCTTC. This codes for CAWSVLGRRNYGYTF. V is TRBV30 and J is TRBJ1-2; the D is unclear. Trimming shortened V by 0 bases and J by 2 bases, and 13 bases separated the two germline ends. The germline CDR1 and CDR2 sequences are GTSNPN and SVGIG (reference sequence). The CDR3 spans 15 residues.

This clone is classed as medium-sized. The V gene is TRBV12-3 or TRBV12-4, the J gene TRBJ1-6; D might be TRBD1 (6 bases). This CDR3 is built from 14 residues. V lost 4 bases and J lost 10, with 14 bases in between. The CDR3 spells CASSWARGGSPLHF. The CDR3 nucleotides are TGTGCCAGCAGTTGGGCCAGGGGAGGGTCACCCCTCCACTTT.

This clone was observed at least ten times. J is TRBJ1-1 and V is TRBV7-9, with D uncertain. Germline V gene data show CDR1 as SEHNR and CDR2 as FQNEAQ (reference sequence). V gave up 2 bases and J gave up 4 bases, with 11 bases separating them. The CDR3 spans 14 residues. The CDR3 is CASSLSTGSTEAFF. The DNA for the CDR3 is TGTGCCAGCAGCTTAAGCACCGGGAGCACTGAAGCTTTCTTT.

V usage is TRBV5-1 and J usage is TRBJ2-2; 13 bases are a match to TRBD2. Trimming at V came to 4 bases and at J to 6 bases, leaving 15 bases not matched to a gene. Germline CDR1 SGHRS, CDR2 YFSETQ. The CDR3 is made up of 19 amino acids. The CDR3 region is CASSPGLAGPPGMSGELFF. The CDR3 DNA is TGCGCCAGCAGCCCGGGACTAGCGGGGCCGCCCGGGATGTCCGGGGAGCTGTTTTTT. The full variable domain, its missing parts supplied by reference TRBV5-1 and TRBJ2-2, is KAGVTQTPRYLIKTRGQQVTLSCSPISGHRSVSWYQQTPGQGLQFLFEYFSETQRNKGNFPGRFSGRQFSNSRSEMNVSTLELGDSALYLCASSPGLAGPPGMSGELFFGEGSRLTVL.

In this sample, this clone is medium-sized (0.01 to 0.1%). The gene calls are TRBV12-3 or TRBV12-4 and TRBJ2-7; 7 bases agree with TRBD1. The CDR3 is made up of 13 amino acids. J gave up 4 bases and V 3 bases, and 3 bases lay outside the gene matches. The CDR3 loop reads CASSLTGRYEQYF. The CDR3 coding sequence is TGTGCCAGCAGTTTGACAGGGCGGTACGAGCAGTACTTC.

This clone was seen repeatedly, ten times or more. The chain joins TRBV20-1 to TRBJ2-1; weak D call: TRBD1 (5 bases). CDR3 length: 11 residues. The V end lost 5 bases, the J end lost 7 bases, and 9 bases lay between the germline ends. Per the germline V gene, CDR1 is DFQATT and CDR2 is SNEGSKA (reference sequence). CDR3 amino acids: CSAGHRNEQFF. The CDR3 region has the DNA TGCAGTGCTGGACACAGAAATGAGCAGTTCTTC.

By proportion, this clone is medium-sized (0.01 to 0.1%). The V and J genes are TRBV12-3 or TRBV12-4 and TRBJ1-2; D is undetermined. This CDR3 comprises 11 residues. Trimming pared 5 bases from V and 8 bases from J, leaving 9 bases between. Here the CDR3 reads CASSRTGGYTF. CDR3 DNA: TGTGCCAGCAGTAGAACTGGCGGCTACACCTTC.

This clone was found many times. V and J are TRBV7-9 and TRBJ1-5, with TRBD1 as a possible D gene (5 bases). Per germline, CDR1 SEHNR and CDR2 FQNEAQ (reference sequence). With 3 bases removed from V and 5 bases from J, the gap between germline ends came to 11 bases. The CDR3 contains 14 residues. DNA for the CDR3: TGTGCCAGCAGCTTTATGGGGCGAGATCAGCCCCAGCATTTT. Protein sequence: CASSFMGRDQPQHF. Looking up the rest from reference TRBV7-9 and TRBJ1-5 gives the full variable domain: DTGVSQNPRHKITKRGQNVTFRCDPISEHNRLYWYRQTLGQGPEFLTYFQNEAQLEKSRLLSDRFSAERPKGSFSTLEIQRTEQGDSAMYLCASSFMGRDQPQHFGDGTRLSIL.

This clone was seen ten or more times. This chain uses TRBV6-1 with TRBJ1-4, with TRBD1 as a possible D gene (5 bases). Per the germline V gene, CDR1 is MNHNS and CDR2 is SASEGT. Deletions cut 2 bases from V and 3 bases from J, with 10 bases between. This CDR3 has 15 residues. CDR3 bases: TGTGCCAGCAGTGAACCGGGGCGAGCTAATGAAAAACTGTTTTTT. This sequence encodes CASSEPGRANEKLFF.

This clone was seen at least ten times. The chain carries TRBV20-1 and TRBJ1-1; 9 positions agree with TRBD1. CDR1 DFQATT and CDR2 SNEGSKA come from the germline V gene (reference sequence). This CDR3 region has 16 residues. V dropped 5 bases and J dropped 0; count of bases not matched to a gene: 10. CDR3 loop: CSAPEPGQGLNTEAFF. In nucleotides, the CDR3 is TGCAGTGCTCCCGAACCGGGACAGGGTTTGAACACTGAAGCTTTCTTT.

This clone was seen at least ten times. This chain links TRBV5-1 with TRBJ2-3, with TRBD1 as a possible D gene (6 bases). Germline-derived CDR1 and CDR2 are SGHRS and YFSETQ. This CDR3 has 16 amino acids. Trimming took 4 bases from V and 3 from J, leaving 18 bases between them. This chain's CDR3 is CASSGNRDGGTDTQYF. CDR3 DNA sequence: TGCGCCAGCAGCGGTAACAGGGATGGTGGGACAGATACGCAGTATTTT.

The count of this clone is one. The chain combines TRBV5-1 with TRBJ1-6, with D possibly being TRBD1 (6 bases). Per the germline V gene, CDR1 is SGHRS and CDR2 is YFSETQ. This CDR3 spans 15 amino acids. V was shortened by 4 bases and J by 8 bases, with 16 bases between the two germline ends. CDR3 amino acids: CASSPVQGLDSPLHF. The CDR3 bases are TGCGCCAGCAGCCCCGTACAGGGTCTAGATTCACCCCTCCACTTT.

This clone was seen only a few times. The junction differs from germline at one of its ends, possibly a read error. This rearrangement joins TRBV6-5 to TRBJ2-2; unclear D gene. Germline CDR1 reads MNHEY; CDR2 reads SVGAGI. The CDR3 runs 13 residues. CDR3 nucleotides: TGTGCCATCAGTTACTCGGCCACCGGGGAGCTGTTTTTT. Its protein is CAISYSATGELFF.

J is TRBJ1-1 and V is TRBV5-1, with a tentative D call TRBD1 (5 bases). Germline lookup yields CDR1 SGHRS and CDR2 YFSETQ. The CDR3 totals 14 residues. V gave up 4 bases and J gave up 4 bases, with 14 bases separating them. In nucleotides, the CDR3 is TGCGCCAGCAGCGCCGAGACGGGGCTCACTGAAGCTTTCTTT. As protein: CASSAETGLTEAFF.

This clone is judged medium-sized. As DNA, the CDR3 is TGTGCCAGCAGCCGGTTAGCGGGGGGCCTTAACTACGAGCAGTACTTC. It codes for CASSRLAGGLNYEQYF. This chain connects TRBV3-1 to TRBJ2-7, with TRBD2 identical over 10 bases. The CDR3 has 16 residues. V was pared by 4 bases and J by 3 bases, with 9 bases of the junction left unmatched. Germline lookup yields CDR1 LGHDT and CDR2 YNNKEL (reference sequence).

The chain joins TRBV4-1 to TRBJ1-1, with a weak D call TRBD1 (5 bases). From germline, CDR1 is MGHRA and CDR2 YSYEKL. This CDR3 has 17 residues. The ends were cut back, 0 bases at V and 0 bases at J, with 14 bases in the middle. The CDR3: CASSQETSGRMNTEAFF. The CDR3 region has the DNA TGCGCCAGCAGCCAAGAGACGTCGGGGCGGATGAACACTGAAGCTTTCTTT.

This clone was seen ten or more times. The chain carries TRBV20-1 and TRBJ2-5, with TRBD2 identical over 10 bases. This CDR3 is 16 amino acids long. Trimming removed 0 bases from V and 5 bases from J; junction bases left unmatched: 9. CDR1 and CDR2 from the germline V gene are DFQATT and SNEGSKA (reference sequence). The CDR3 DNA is TGCAGTGCTAGAGAGGGAAAGCGGGGGGGCCAGGAGACCCAGTACTTC. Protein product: CSAREGKRGGQETQYF.

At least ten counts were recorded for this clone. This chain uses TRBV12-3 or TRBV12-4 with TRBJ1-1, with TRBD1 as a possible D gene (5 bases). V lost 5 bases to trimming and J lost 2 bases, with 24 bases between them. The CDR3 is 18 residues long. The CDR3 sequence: CASSTIGGGDSPNTEAFF. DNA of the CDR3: TGTGCCAGCAGTACAATCGGGGGGGGTGACAGTCCAAACACTGAAGCTTTCTTT.

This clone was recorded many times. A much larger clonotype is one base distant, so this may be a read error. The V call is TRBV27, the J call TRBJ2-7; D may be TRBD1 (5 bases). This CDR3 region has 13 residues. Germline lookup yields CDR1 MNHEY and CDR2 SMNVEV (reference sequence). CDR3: CASSLGRGYGQYF. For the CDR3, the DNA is TGTGCCAGCAGTTTAGGTAGGGGCTACGGGCAGTACTTC.

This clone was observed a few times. This chain's CDR3 is CASSERWPQHF. The CDR3 DNA reads as TGTGCCAGCAGCGAACGGTGGCCCCAGCATTTT. V and J are TRBV6-1 and TRBJ1-5; D is undetermined. The ends were cut back, 6 bases at V and 9 bases at J, with 9 bases in the middle. CDR3 size: 11 residues. The germline V gene has CDR1 MNHNS and CDR2 SASEGT.